Described below is a single T cell receptor beta chain sequence and its context. The data belong to a study of blood T cell repertoires in COVID-19. Method: immunoSEQ multiplex PCR; TCRdb's copy keeps in-frame clones and lacks some. Altogether some 260,000 clones are present, more than 75% being singletons, with the ten largest covering 0.99%. Germline CDR1 SGHTA, CDR2 FQGNSA. This CDR3 region has 16 residues. V lost 5 bases, J lost 2 bases, and 6 bases stayed unmatched. Sequenced material: peripheral blood. V and J are TRBV7-2 and TRBJ2-2, with 9 positions matching TRBD2. This TCR was recovered from a woman aged 40 to 50 who had recovered from COVID-19. CDR3 DNA sequence: TGTGCCAGCAGCCCCCAGCGGGGGGACAACACCGGGGAGCTGTTTTTT. Translating gives CASSPQRGDNTGELFF.